Detailed here is one T cell receptor (beta chain). The sample belongs to a study of Graves' ophthalmopathy and Graves' hyperthyroidism. Patients with other autoimmune diseases, uncontrolled infections, pregnancy or lactation were excluded. Orbital computed tomography, together with clinical symptoms, serum thyroxine, TRAb and thyroid ultrasound, was used for diagnosis. Amplification from RNA transcripts yielded the TCR beta CDR3 regions. A first-round RT-PCR used HTBI primers, followed by a second-round multiplex PCR. TCRdb reanalysed the multiplex PCR reads using MiXCR and keeps one entry per CDR3 protein. The sample lists around 1,200,000 distinct CDR3 sequences, 35% to 40% occurring once. The V and J ends lost 4 bases and 3 bases respectively, with 12 bases between them. CDR1 is SQVTM and CDR2 is ANQGSEA in the germline V gene. The CDR3 loop spans 13 amino acids.

This receptor was identified in an adult man with Graves' hyperthyroidism. Sequencing was performed on peripheral blood or thyroid tissue (not recorded which). The rearrangement links TRBV29-1 to TRBJ1-1, with D maybe TRBD1 (5 bases). The CDR3 bases are TGCAGCGTTGTTCGGCTAGGGGACACTGAAGCTTTCTTT. Translating it yields CSVVRLGDTEAFF.